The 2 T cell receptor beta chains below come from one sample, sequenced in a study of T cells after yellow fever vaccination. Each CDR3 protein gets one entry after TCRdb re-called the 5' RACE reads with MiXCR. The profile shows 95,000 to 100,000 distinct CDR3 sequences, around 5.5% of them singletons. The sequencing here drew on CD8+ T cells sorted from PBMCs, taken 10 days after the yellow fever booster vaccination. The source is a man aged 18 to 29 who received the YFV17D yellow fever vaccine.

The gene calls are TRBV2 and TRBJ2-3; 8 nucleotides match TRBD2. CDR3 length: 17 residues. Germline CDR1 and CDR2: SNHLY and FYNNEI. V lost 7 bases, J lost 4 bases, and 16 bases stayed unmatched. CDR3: CASTGGTGTRLPDTQYF. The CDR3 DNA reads TGTGCCAGCACGGGGGGAACCGGGACTAGGTTGCCAGATACGCAGTATTTT.

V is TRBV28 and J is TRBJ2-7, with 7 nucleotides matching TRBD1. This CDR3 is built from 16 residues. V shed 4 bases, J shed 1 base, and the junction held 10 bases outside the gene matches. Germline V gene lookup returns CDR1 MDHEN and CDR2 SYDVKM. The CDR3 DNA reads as TGTGCCAGCAGTTACCCAACAGGGGCCCGTTCCTACGAGCAGTACTTC. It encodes CASSYPTGARSYEQYF.